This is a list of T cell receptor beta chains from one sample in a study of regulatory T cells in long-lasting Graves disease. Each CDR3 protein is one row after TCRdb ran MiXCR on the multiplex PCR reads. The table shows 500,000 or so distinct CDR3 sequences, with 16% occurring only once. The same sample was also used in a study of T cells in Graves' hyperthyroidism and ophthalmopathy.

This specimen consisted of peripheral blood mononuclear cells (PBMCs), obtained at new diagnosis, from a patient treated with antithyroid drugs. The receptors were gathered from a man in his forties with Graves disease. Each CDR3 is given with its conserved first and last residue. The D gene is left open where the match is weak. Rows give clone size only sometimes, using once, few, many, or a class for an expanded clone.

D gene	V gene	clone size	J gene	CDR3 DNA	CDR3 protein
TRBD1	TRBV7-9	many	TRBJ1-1	TGTGCCAGCAGGGAGACAGGGGGCGGGAACACTGAAGCTTTCTTT	CASRETGGGNTEAFF
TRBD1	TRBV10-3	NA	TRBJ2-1	TGTGCCATCAGTGAAGAGGGGGCTAATAGTGATGAGCAGTTCTTC	CAISEEGANSDEQFF
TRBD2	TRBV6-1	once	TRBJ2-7	TGTGCCAGCAGGCGCTGGGCTAGCGGGAGTTCCACCTACGAGCAGTACTTC	CASRRWASGSSTYEQYF
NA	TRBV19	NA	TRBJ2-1	TGTGCCAGTAAACACCAGGGGTCCAATGAGCAGTTCTTC	CASKHQGSNEQFF
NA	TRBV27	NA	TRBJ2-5	TGTGCCAGCAGTTTATCCGGGCCAGACCAAGAGACCCAGTACTTC	CASSLSGPDQETQYF
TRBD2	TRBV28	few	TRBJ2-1	TGTGCCAGCGTAAATAGCGGGCCGGTCTACAATGAGCAGTTCTTC	CASVNSGPVYNEQFF
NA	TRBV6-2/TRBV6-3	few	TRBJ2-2	TGTGCCAGCAGTTACTTGCGCGGGTCGAACACCGGGGAGCTGTTTTTT	CASSYLRGSNTGELFF
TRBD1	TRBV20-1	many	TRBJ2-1	TGCAGTGCTAGAGAACAGGGGATATACAATGAGCAGTTCTTC	CSAREQGIYNEQFF
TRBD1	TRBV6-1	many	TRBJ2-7	TGTGCCAGCAGCCCAGACAGGGGGCGCCGCTACGAGCAGTACTTC	CASSPDRGRRYEQYF
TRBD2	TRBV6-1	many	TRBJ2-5	TGTGCCAGCAGTGACCCGGGACTAGCGGGGGCTAAGGAGACCCAGTACTTC	CASSDPGLAGAKETQYF
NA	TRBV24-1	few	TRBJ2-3	TGTGCCACCAGTGAGGCTCATGTTGATACGCAGTATTTT	CATSEAHVDTQYF
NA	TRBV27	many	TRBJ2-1	TGTGCCAGCAGTTCGCAACCCGGGGTCAAAGGCAATGAGCAGTTCTTC	CASSSQPGVKGNEQFF
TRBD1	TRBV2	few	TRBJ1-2	TGTGCCAGCAGCCAACGGGGACAGGGAGATTATGGCTACACCTTC	CASSQRGQGDYGYTF
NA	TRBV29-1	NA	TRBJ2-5	TGCAGCGTTGAATCAGGGAGAGGGTACCAAGAGACCCAGTACTTC	CSVESGRGYQETQYF
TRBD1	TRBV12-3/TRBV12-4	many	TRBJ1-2	TGTGCCAGCAGTATACAGGGGGCGGGCGGCTACACCTTC	CASSIQGAGGYTF
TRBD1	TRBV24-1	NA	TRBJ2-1	TGTGCCACCAGTGATACGACAGGGGGATTGTCCTACAATGAGCAGTTCTTC	CATSDTTGGLSYNEQFF
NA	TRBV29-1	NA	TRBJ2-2	TGCAGCGTTGACTCTCGAACCGGGGAGCTGTTTTTT	CSVDSRTGELFF
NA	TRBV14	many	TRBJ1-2	TGTGCCAGCAGCCAAGTAGGACACGGAGCTAACTATGGCTACACCTTC	CASSQVGHGANYGYTF
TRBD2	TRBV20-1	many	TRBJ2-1	TGCAGTGCTAGTTGGGAGCGGGAGGTCTCTAATGAGCAGTTCTTC	CSASWEREVSNEQFF
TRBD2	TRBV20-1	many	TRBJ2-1	TGCAGTGCTGTACTAGCGGGAGGGCCCAATGAGCAGTTCTTC	CSAVLAGGPNEQFF
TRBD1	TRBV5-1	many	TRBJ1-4	TGCGCCAGCAGCCGCGAGGCCACAGGGGGCAGTGAAAAACTGTTTTTT	CASSREATGGSEKLFF
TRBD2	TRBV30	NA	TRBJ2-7	TGTGCCTGGCAAGGGGGTAGCGGGAGGTCCTTACCCTACGAGCAGTACTTC	CAWQGGSGRSLPYEQYF